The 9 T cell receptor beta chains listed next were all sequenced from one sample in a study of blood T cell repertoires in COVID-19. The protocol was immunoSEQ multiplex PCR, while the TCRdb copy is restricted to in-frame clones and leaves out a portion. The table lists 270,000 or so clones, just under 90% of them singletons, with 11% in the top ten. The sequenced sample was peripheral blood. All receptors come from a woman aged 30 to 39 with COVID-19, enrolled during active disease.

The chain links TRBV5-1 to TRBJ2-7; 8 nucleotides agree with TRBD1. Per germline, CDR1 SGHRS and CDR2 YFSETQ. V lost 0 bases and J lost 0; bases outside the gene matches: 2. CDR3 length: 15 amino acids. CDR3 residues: CASSLGQGASYEQYF. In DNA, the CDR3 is TGCGCCAGCAGCTTGGGGCAGGGGGCCTCCTACGAGCAGTACTTC.

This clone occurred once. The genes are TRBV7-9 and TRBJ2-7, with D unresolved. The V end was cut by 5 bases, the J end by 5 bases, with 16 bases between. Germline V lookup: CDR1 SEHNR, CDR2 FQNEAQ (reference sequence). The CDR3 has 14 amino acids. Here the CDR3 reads CASSPSSVTHEQYF. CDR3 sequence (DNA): TGTGCCAGCAGCCCCAGTTCTGTCACCCACGAGCAGTACTTC.

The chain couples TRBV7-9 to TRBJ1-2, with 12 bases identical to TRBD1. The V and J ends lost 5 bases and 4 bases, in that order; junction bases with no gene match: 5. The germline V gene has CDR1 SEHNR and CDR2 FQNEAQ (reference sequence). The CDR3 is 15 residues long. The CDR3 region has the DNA TGTGCCAGCAGCGGCCCGGGACAGGGGGCCTATGGCTACACCTTC. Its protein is CASSGPGQGAYGYTF.

The CDR3 nucleotides read TGCGCCAGCAGCCAAGAACGGAGGACTGAAGCTTTCTTT. The encoded protein is CASSQERRTEAFF. The V and J genes are TRBV4-1 and TRBJ1-1; D not resolved. Trimming took off 0 bases at V and 5 bases at J, with 7 bases between the two ends. Germline loops: CDR1 MGHRA, CDR2 YSYEKL. The CDR3 spans 13 residues.

The CDR3 loop reads CASRKDRFGSYTF. DNA for the CDR3: TGTGCCAGCAGAAAAGACAGATTTGGGAGCTACACCTTC. The chain uses TRBV5-8 and TRBJ1-2; a weak D match, TRBD1 (5 bases). The length of the CDR3 is 13 residues. Germline CDR1 and CDR2: SGHTS and YDEGEE. Deletions cut 5 bases from V and 9 bases from J, with 17 bases between. Full variable domain (remainder filled in from reference TRBV5-8 and TRBJ1-2): EAGVTQSPTHLIKTRGQQATLRCSPISGHTSVYWYQQALGLGLQFLLWYDEGEERNRGNFPPRFSGRQFPNYSSELNVNALELEDSALYLCASRKDRFGSYTFGSGTRLTVV.

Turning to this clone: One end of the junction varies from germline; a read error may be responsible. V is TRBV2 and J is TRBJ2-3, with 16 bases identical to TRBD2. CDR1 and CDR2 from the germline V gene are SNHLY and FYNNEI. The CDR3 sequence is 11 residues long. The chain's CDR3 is CASGTSGGADF. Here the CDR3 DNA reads TGTGCCAGTGGGACTAGCGGGGGGGCCGATTTT. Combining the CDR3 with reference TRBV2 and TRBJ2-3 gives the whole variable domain EPEVTQTPSHQVTQMGQEVILRCVPISNHLYFYWYRQILGQKVEFLVSFYNNEISEKSEIFDDQFSVERPDGSNFTLKIRSTKLEDSAMYFCASGTSGGADFGPGTRLTVL.

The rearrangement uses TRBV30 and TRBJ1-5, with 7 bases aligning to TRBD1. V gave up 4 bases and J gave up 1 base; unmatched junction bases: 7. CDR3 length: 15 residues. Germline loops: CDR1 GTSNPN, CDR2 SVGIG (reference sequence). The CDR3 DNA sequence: TGTGCCTGGAATTCGGGACAGCCGAGCAATCAGCCCCAGCATTTT. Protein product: CAWNSGQPSNQPQHF.

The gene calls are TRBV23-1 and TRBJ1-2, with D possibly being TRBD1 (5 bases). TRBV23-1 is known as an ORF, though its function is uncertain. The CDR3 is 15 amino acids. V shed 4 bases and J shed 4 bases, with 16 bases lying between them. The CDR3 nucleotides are TGCGCCAGCAGTCCACCCGGGGGTGGGGCCTATGGCTACACCTTC. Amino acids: CASSPPGGGAYGYTF.

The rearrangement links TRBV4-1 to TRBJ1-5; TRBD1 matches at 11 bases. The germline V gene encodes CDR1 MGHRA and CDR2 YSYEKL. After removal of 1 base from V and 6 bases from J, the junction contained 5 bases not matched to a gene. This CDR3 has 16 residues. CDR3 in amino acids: CASSQVEGQGGQPQHF. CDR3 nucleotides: TGCGCCAGCAGCCAAGTCGAGGGACAGGGGGGTCAGCCCCAGCATTTT.